The present T cell receptor beta chain was sequenced within a study of T cell responses to AZD1222 COVID-19 vaccine. Clones were sequenced by immunoSEQ multiplex PCR, and TCRdb holds only the in-frame ones, with some missing. The sample has some 120,000 clones, roughly 88% seen once; the top ten hold over 4.5%. Deletions cut 1 base from V and 4 bases from J, with 5 bases between. This CDR3 is built from 13 residues. Germline V gives CDR1 SGHNT, CDR2 YENEEA. This chain uses TRBV11-3 with TRBJ2-1; no reliable D call. The sequence was obtained from an adult in good health. Material: peripheral blood, obtained on day 0 of AZD1222 vaccination. The CDR3 reads CASSLGQYNEQFF. CDR3 nucleotides: TGTGCCAGCAGCTTAGGGCAGTACAATGAGCAGTTCTTC.